The 8 T cell receptor beta chains below all came from one sample that was sequenced in a study of post-analysis software for immune sequencing data. Each TCR beta cDNA library carried unique molecular identifiers. Via MiXCR, TCRdb re-called the PCR reads, giving one row per CDR3 protein. This table has hundreds of thousands of distinct CDR3 sequences, less than 35% appearing once. No antigen has been assigned to these receptors. Findings of the study overall: TRBV5-6, TRBV5-1 and TRBV20-1 were among a handful of TRBV segments more frequent in patients than controls.

The sample consisted of blood. The receptors were sampled from a girl aged 10 to 17 with multiple sclerosis.

The V gene is TRBV12-3 or TRBV12-4, the J gene TRBJ2-3; 7 positions agree with TRBD2. This CDR3 is built from 14 residues. With 4 bases clipped from V and 6 bases from J, the junction kept 7 bases outside the gene matches. The CDR3 DNA sequence: TGTGCCAGCAGTTCCGGGGGGATTTCCGATACGCAGTATTTT. This codes for CASSSGGISDTQYF.

There are a few counts of this clonotype. The chain is built from TRBV28 and TRBJ2-5; 16 bases match TRBD2. This CDR3 is 16 amino acids long. Germline assignment: CDR1 MDHEN and CDR2 SYDVKM. The CDR3 here is CAVSGLAGGPRETQYF. DNA for the CDR3: TGTGCTGTCTCGGGACTAGCGGGAGGGCCCCGGGAGACCCAGTACTTC.

This clonotype appeared a few times. V and J are TRBV9 and TRBJ2-5; a possible D gene is TRBD2 (6 bases). The CDR3 covers 15 residues. The germline V gene encodes CDR1 SGDLS and CDR2 YYNGEE. Trimming stripped 0 bases from V and 5 bases from J, with 14 bases between. Here the CDR3 reads CASSVVGGAGETQYF. The CDR3 DNA sequence: TGTGCCAGCAGCGTAGTAGGAGGGGCAGGGGAGACCCAGTACTTC.

The chain couples TRBV20-1 to TRBJ2-1; D unresolved. The CDR3 runs to 17 residues. V was pared by 6 bases and J by 4 bases, with 25 bases between. The germline CDR1 and CDR2 sequences are DFQATT and SNEGSKA (reference sequence). The CDR3 nucleotides are TGCAGTGCCTCCCCGGGCCCCACATCTATGGTTTACAATGAGCAGTTCTTC. Amino acids: CSASPGPTSMVYNEQFF.

The chain is built from TRBV6-5 and TRBJ1-3; no reliable D call. V lost 4 bases to trimming and J lost 7 bases, with 23 bases between them. This CDR3 region has 17 residues. Germline V gene sequence: CDR1 MNHEY, CDR2 SVGAGI. The CDR3 region is CASSSLLGMPSSNTIYF. In DNA, the CDR3 is TGTGCCAGCAGTTCCCTTTTGGGAATGCCCTCTTCGAACACCATATATTTT.

This clonotype was seen more than once but under ten times. This chain links TRBV10-3 with TRBJ1-1, with no clear D. In germline, CDR1 is ENHRY, CDR2 SYGVKD. Deletions cut 3 bases from V and 1 base from J, with 6 bases between. The CDR3 spans 13 residues. CDR3 nucleotide sequence: TGTGCCATCAGTGATGGTTCGAACACTGAAGCTTTCTTT. Protein: CAISDGSNTEAFF.

The V call is TRBV20-1, the J call TRBJ2-2; 8 nucleotides agree with TRBD2. The CDR3 contains 14 residues. In germline, CDR1 is DFQATT, CDR2 SNEGSKA (reference sequence). J gave up 6 bases and V 4 bases, and 7 bases lay outside the gene matches. The CDR3 is CSANFIAGPGELFF. CDR3 nucleotide sequence: TGCAGTGCTAACTTCATAGCGGGGCCCGGGGAGCTGTTTTTT.

This sequence joins TRBV20-1 and TRBJ2-7; D assignment may be TRBD1 or TRBD2 (5 bases each). The CDR3 has 11 residues. In germline, CDR1 is DFQATT, CDR2 SNEGSKA (reference sequence). Trimming took off 4 bases at V and 6 bases at J, with 10 bases between the two ends. The CDR3 DNA reads as TGCAGTGCTACGGGACCCATCGAGCAGTACTTC. This encodes CSATGPIEQYF.